The next 20 T cell receptor beta chains were all read from a single sample in a study of cytomegalovirus exposure and HLA in healthy donors. PCR amplification relied on 60 Vbeta primers (plus 13 Jbeta primers). Clones were read by immunoSEQ multiplex PCR, and TCRdb kept only the in-frame ones, dropping some. The sample contains some 220,000 clones, 77% of which appear only once. Sequenced material: PBMCs. The receptors were sampled from a woman aged 60-75 years in good health and CMV-seropositive.

The rearrangement joins TRBV9 to TRBJ1-1; D call uncertain. The CDR3 length is 15 residues. V dropped 4 bases and J dropped 1 base, with 14 bases sitting between them. Looked up from germline, CDR1 is SGDLS and CDR2 is YYNGEE. For the CDR3, the DNA is TGTGCCAGCAGCACGTTGGGTGACTCGAACACTGAAGCTTTCTTT. Its translation is CASSTLGDSNTEAFF. Combining the CDR3 with reference TRBV9 and TRBJ1-1 gives the whole variable domain DSGVTQTPKHLITATGQRVTLRCSPRSGDLSVYWYQQSLDQGLQFLIQYYNGEERAKGNILERFSAQQFPDLHSELNLSSLELGDSALYFCASSTLGDSNTEAFFGQGTRLTVV.

V is TRBV6-5 and J is TRBJ1-1, with a weak D call TRBD1 (6 bases). The CDR3 sequence is 12 residues long. Trimming stripped 6 bases from V and 6 bases from J, with 11 bases between. The germline V gene has CDR1 MNHEY and CDR2 SVGAGI. The chain's CDR3 is CASRGQSPEAFF. CDR3 coding DNA: TGTGCCAGCAGAGGACAGTCTCCTGAAGCTTTCTTT.

The CDR3 region has the DNA TGTGCCAGCAGCCGGGGTCGGGTAGGGAGACACACTGAAGCTTTCTTT. Its translation is CASSRGRVGRHTEAFF. V gene TRBV28 combines with J gene TRBJ1-1; D is uncertain. Germline V gene sequence: CDR1 MDHEN, CDR2 SYDVKM. Trimming took off 6 bases at V and 3 bases at J, with 20 bases between the two ends. The CDR3 has 16 amino acids.

This sequence joins TRBV28 and TRBJ2-5, with D maybe TRBD1 (6 bases). CDR1 is MDHEN, CDR2 SYDVKM, per germline. The CDR3 has 17 amino acids. Trimming stripped 6 bases from V and 2 bases from J, with 22 bases between. The CDR3 reads CASRRSWGTPKQETQYF. The DNA of the CDR3 is TGTGCCAGCAGACGGAGTTGGGGGACACCGAAGCAAGAGACCCAGTACTTC.

The chain recombines TRBV4-3 with TRBJ1-4; 8 bases align to TRBD1. Germline V gives CDR1 LGHNA, CDR2 YSLEER. V trimming: 0 bases; J trimming: 4 bases; junction bases outside the gene matches: 10. This CDR3 is built from 18 residues. CDR3 amino acids: CASSQDRGQGAVNEKLFF. CDR3 DNA: TGCGCCAGCAGCCAAGATCGGGGGCAGGGGGCTGTTAATGAAAAACTGTTTTTT.

The chain carries TRBV10-3 and TRBJ2-7, with 7 nucleotides matching TRBD2. Germline trimming cut 0 bases from V and 3 bases from J; bases unmatched to any gene: 8. The CDR3 runs 16 residues. The germline CDR1 and CDR2 sequences are ENHRY and SYGVKD. CDR3 loop: CAISESGGSGNYEQYF. The CDR3 DNA follows: TGTGCCATCAGTGAGTCAGGCGGGAGCGGGAACTACGAGCAGTACTTC.

V is TRBV19 and J is TRBJ2-1; 7 bases are a match to TRBD2. The V gene end was trimmed by 6 bases and the J gene end by 4 bases; junction bases not matched to a gene: 9. Germline V gene lookup returns CDR1 LNHDA and CDR2 SQIVND (reference sequence). The CDR3 totals 15 residues. The CDR3 sequence is CASRRWEGNYNEQFF. CDR3 bases: TGTGCCAGTAGGAGATGGGAGGGCAATTACAATGAGCAGTTCTTC. Drawing the rest from reference TRBV19 and TRBJ2-1, the complete variable domain is DGGITQSPKYLFRKEGQNVTLSCEQNLNHDAMYWYRQDPGQGLRLIYYSQIVNDFQKGDIAEGYSVSREKKESFPLTVTSAQKNPTAFYLCASRRWEGNYNEQFFGPGTRLTVL.

The chain couples TRBV5-4 to TRBJ1-1, with 11 bases lining up with TRBD1. CDR3 length: 15 amino acids. CDR1 and CDR2 from the germline V gene are SGHNT and YYREEE (reference sequence). V dropped 3 bases and J dropped 3; count of bases not matched to a gene: 4. The CDR3: CASSSGDRGYTEAFF. As DNA, the CDR3 is TGTGCCAGCAGCTCGGGGGACAGGGGGTACACTGAAGCTTTCTTT.

This clone was picked up a small number of times. The chain employs TRBV5-1 and TRBJ2-5, with 7 bases that match TRBD1. This CDR3 region has 13 residues. Losses at the gene ends were 0 bases for V and 11 bases for J; bases not matched to a gene: 7. Germline V gene data show CDR1 as SGHRS and CDR2 as YFSETQ. CDR3 in amino acids: CASSLGQGPLQYF. The CDR3 DNA reads TGCGCCAGCAGCTTGGGACAGGGCCCTTTACAGTACTTC.

This chain joins TRBV18 and TRBJ2-5; 8 bases map to TRBD2. Germline V gives CDR1 KGHSH, CDR2 LQKENI. This CDR3 contains 17 residues. Trimming removed 0 bases from V and 1 base from J; junction bases left unmatched: 7. This chain's CDR3 is CASSPPVSGGFQETQYF. In DNA form, the CDR3 reads TGTGCCAGCTCACCACCGGTCTCGGGGGGGTTCCAAGAGACCCAGTACTTC. The variable domain in full, with the rest retrieved from reference TRBV18 and TRBJ2-5, is NAGVMQNPRHLVRRRGQEARLRCSPMKGHSHVYWYRQLPEEGLKFMVYLQKENIIDESGMPKERFSAEFPKEGPSILRIQQVVRGDSAAYFCASSPPVSGGFQETQYFGPGTRLLVL.

This clone has more than one count but fewer than ten. V is TRBV4-1 and J is TRBJ1-1; D remains ambiguous. Germline V gene sequence: CDR1 MGHRA, CDR2 YSYEKL. The CDR3 totals 13 residues. Trimming left V 0 bases short and J 5 bases short, with 7 bases between. The CDR3 DNA reads as TGCGCCAGCAGCCAAGAATTAGATACTGAAGCTTTCTTT. It specifies CASSQELDTEAFF.

The rearrangement links TRBV30 to TRBJ2-3, with TRBD2 matching over 10 bases. Trimming at V came to 7 bases and at J to 2 bases, leaving 9 bases not matched to a gene. CDR3 length equals 15 residues. Per the germline V gene, CDR1 is GTSNPN and CDR2 is SVGIG (reference sequence). The DNA of the CDR3 is TGTGCCTCGGACACACTAGCGGGAACCACAGATACGCAGTATTTT. The encoded protein is CASDTLAGTTDTQYF.

The rearrangement links TRBV5-1 to TRBJ1-1, with D uncertain. Germline V gene sequence: CDR1 SGHRS, CDR2 YFSETQ. Trimming took off 5 bases at V and 1 base at J, with 12 bases between the two ends. The CDR3 runs 14 residues. In DNA form, the CDR3 reads TGCGCCAGCAGTTCACAGCCAGAGAACACTGAAGCTTTCTTT. Translating gives CASSSQPENTEAFF. Using reference TRBV5-1 and TRBJ1-1 for the parts outside the CDR3, the full variable domain is KAGVTQTPRYLIKTRGQQVTLSCSPISGHRSVSWYQQTPGQGLQFLFEYFSETQRNKGNFPGRFSGRQFSNSRSEMNVSTLELGDSALYLCASSSQPENTEAFFGQGTRLTVV.

The rearrangement uses TRBV30 and TRBJ1-3; D not resolved. The germline V and J ends were trimmed by 5 bases and 2 bases, with 4 bases remaining between them. The CDR3 sequence is 11 residues long. CDR1 is GTSNPN and CDR2 is SVGIG in the germline V gene (reference sequence). The CDR3 DNA follows: TGTGCCTGGTCGGCTGGAAACACCATATATTTT. Translating it yields CAWSAGNTIYF.

The rearrangement uses TRBV10-3 and TRBJ2-3; D unresolved. V lost 6 bases and J lost 6, with 16 bases in between. CDR3 length equals 14 residues. Germline CDR1 ENHRY, CDR2 SYGVKD. CDR3 loop: CAISFRVLKDTQYF. CDR3 sequence (DNA): TGTGCCATCAGCTTCCGGGTCTTGAAGGATACGCAGTATTTT.

V and J are TRBV7-6 and TRBJ2-3; no definite D call. Per the germline V gene, CDR1 is SGHVS and CDR2 is FNYEAQ. The CDR3 contains 15 residues. Trimming stripped 3 bases from V and 1 base from J, with 11 bases between. For the CDR3, the DNA is TGTGCCAGCAGCTTCCAGGCCCGGCGCACAGATACGCAGTATTTT. Amino acid sequence: CASSFQARRTDTQYF.

The CDR3 loop reads CASSVGTGRINEQFF. CDR3 nucleotides: TGTGCCAGCAGCGTCGGGACAGGGCGAATCAATGAGCAGTTCTTC. This sequence joins TRBV9 and TRBJ2-1; 9 nucleotides match TRBD1. The CDR3 extends over 15 amino acids. The trim removed 2 bases at V and 6 bases at J, leaving 6 bases unmatched. Germline assignment: CDR1 SGDLS and CDR2 YYNGEE.

The rearrangement uses TRBV5-4 and TRBJ1-5; 7 nucleotides line up with TRBD1. This CDR3 has 16 amino acids. Trimming took 3 bases from V and 1 from J; bases not matched to a gene: 7. CDR1 is SGHNT and CDR2 is YYREEE in the germline V gene (reference sequence). CDR3 nucleotide sequence: TGTGCCAGCAGCTACAGGGGTACGGGGAGCAATCAGCCCCAGCATTTT. It codes for CASSYRGTGSNQPQHF.

The gene calls are TRBV27 and TRBJ1-6; no firm D call. The V gene's germline CDR1 is MNHEY and CDR2 SMNVEV (reference sequence). This CDR3 contains 15 residues. Trimming took off 3 bases at V and 4 bases at J, with 10 bases between the two ends. CDR3 in DNA: TGTGCCAGCAGTTTGTTCTCGGGTTATAATTCACCCCTCCACTTT. The encoded protein is CASSLFSGYNSPLHF.

The rearrangement links TRBV10-1 to TRBJ2-7, with D perhaps matching TRBD1 (5 bases). Germline values: CDR1 WNHNN, CDR2 SYGVQD (reference sequence). Trimming took 7 bases from V and 5 from J, leaving 18 bases between them. The CDR3 is made up of 14 amino acids. CDR3 DNA: TGCGCCAGCAACAACCAGGGATTGTACGACGAGCAGTACTTC. This gives the protein CASNNQGLYDEQYF.